This T cell receptor (beta chain) emerged from a study of CD8 T cells in Susac syndrome. The study, taken as a whole, reports: In Susac syndrome, the CD4+ T cell repertoires did not show clonal expansion.

In the case of this clonotype: No antigen is known for it.

Roughly 0.45 to 1 ug RNA was reverse transcribed with random hexamers. The CDR3 of TCR beta was amplified by immunoSEQ multiplex PCR across 54 Vbeta and 13 Jbeta. From the immunoSEQ multiplex PCR reads, TCRdb called clonotypes with MiXCR, one entry per CDR3 protein. Of 200,000 to 250,000 distinct CDR3 sequences detected, about 95% appear once; the ten largest clones hold 0.15%. TCR beta sequences were obtained from blood CD8+ and CD4+ T cells. V lost 1 base and J lost 3, with 10 bases in between. Germline lookup yields CDR1 GTSNPN and CDR2 SVGIG (reference sequence). The CDR3 has 13 residues. The sequence came from a human donor with Susac syndrome. Sample: CD4+ T cells from PBMCs. The chain couples TRBV30 to TRBJ2-7; maybe TRBD1 (6 bases). In nucleotides, the CDR3 is TGTGCCTGGAGTGGGGACACCCTCTACGAGCAGTACTTC. Translation: CAWSGDTLYEQYF.